This note documents a single TCR beta chain sequence. Its antigen is not identified. In the same sample, other DNA sequences code for this CDR3. The V gene's germline CDR1 is SGHRS and CDR2 YFSETQ. Trimming pared 2 bases from V and 0 bases from J, leaving 10 bases between. CDR3 size: 15 residues. Each donor was a Caucasian adult residing in Nashville, Tennessee. The sample belongs to a study of shared clonotypes between healthy human individuals. Profiled with immunoSEQ multiplex PCR; TCRdb holds only in-frame clones, not every one. The sample consists of 2,500,000 or so clones, roughly 92% of them appearing once. Study results and caveats: Few donors limited the genetic and exposure-history diversity represented. On the whole, naive subsets had larger estimated richness than memory subsets had.

This clonotype originated in a man between 18 and 35 years old in good health. The material sequenced was naive CD4+ T cells sorted from blood. The sample's subset: CD45RA+ positively selected. The gene calls are TRBV5-1 and TRBJ2-3; no reliable D call. The CDR3 DNA reads TGCGCCAGCAGCTTAACACAGCCTAGCACAGATACGCAGTATTTT. This gives the protein CASSLTQPSTDTQYF.